This T cell receptor (beta chain) was captured by sequencing in a study of blood T cell repertoires in COVID-19. Turning to the study itself: Whether acute or convalescent, the COVID-19 samples came from the United States, Italy and Spain. From T cells, B-cell-depleted T cells, or PBMCs came the material, which was cDNA or gDNA.

Under the authors' procedure: Estimation of nucleated cell counts relied on the amplification of reference gene primers. Repertoires were generated with immunoSEQ multiplex PCR, while TCRdb's copy carries only in-frame clones and drops some. Clonal size and the V and J genes are those of that table, whereas D and trimming came from the DNA. The sample consists of roughly 300,000 clones, less than 90% of them appearing once. The CDR3 sequence is 15 residues long. Germline V gives CDR1 SGHTA, CDR2 FQGNSA. J was trimmed by 3 bases and V by 5 bases; bases with no gene match: 6. The sequence came from a human donor in a cohort sampled during active COVID-19. The sample comprised peripheral blood. The gene calls are TRBV7-2 and TRBJ1-1; 10 nucleotides agree with TRBD1. CDR3 amino acids: CASSLTGGRYTEAFF. Written as DNA, the CDR3 is TGTGCCAGCAGCCTGACAGGGGGCAGGTACACTGAAGCTTTCTTT.